This paragraph covers one T cell receptor beta chain sequence. It has no known antigen specificity. There are no base qualities to consult, and no much larger clone falls within one base. CDR1 and CDR2 (LGHNA, YSLEER) derive from the germline V gene. The CDR3 holds 15 amino acids from the cysteine to the phenylalanine. The retained sequence is limited to the CDR3, 45 bases, with the frame set at the first base. Trimming at the junction amounts to 0 bases on V and 6 bases on J, and the germline ends lie 11 bases apart. The library was prepared using the immunoSEQ multiplex PCR assay. TCRdb holds this immuneACCESS table with in-frame rearrangements only. Some clones are missing; in checked studies, unresolved V genes explain under half, and the rest has no known cause. The sample data list 150,000 to 200,000 clones, and more than 90% of these were observed just once. 1.4% of the sample is taken by the ten largest.

This sample stems from a study of control samples from healthy donors and cancer patients (dated by TCRdb to 2018 to 2021). Here the chain combines TRBV4-3 and TRBJ1-4; the D gene lacks a confident call. The receptor comes from a man aged 25 to 45 in good health. The sequenced material came from blood. The CDR3 region has the sequence CASSQDVGLDEKLFF. The DNA reads TGCGCCAGCAGCCAAGACGTAGGGTTGGATGAAAAACTGTTTTTT.